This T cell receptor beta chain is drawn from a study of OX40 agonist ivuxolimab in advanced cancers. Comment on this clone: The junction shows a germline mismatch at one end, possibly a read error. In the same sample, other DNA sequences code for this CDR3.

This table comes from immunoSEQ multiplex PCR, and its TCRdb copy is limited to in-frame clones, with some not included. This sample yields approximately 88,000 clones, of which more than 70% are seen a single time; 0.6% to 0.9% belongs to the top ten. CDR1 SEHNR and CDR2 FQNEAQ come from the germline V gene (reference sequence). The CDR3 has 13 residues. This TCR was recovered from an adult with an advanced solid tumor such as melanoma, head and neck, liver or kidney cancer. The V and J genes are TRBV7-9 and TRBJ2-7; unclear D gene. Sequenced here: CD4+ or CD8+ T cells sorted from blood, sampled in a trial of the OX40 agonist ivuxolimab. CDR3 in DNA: TGCGCCAGCAGCTTAGGAAGAACCTACGAGCAGTACTTC. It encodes CASSLGRTYEQYF.